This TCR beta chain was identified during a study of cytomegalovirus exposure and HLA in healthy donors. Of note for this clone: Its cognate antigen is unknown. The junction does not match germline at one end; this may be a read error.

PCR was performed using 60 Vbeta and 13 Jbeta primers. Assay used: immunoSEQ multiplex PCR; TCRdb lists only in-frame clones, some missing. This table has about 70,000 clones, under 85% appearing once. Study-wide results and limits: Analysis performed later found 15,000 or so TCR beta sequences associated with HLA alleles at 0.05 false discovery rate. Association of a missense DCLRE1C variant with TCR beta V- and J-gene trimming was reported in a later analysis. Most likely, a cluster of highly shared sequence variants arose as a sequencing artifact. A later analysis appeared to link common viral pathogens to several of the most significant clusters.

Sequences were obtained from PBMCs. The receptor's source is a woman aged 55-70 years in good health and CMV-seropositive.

CDR3 amino acids: CSSSHRDRLNYGYTF. For the CDR3, the DNA is TGTTCCAGCAGCCATCGGGACAGACTAAACTATGGCTACACCTTC. The gene calls are TRBV7-9 and TRBJ1-2; 7 bases agree with TRBD1. The CDR3 runs 15 residues. CDR1 is SEHNR, CDR2 FQNEAQ, per germline (reference sequence).